This TCR beta chain was sequenced for a study of PD-L1 blockade in urothelial cancer. Germline assignment: CDR1 KGHSH and CDR2 LQKENI. This CDR3 spans 13 amino acids. With 6 bases clipped from V and 6 bases from J, the junction kept 6 bases outside the gene matches. The repertoire was sequenced with immunoSEQ multiplex PCR; TCRdb's copy has only in-frame clones and lacks some. The data hold fewer than 45,000 clones, with approximately 80% observed a single time. This TCR came from a man between 65 and 85 years old with urothelial cancer. The material sequenced was PBMCs, taken around atezolizumab (anti-PD-L1) treatment. This chain links TRBV18 with TRBJ2-7, with 9 bases lining up with TRBD1. CDR3 in amino acids: CASSPDRGTEQYF. The CDR3 bases are TGTGCCAGCTCGCCGGACAGGGGTACCGAGCAGTACTTC.